This TCR beta chain was observed in a study of blood T cell repertoires in COVID-19. Whole-study context: From the United States, Italy and Spain came samples of acute and convalescent COVID-19. PBMCs, B-cell-depleted T cells, or T cells provided the cDNA or gDNA that made up the material.

In the original processing: By means of reference gene primer amplification, nucleated cell counts were estimated. Generated by immunoSEQ multiplex PCR, the TCRdb table keeps only in-frame clones and is missing some. V and J calls and clone size come straight from that table; D and trimming were deduced from the DNA. The sample has 100,000 to 150,000 clones; approximately 83% are singletons. The length of the CDR3 is 16 residues. The chain links TRBV12-2 to TRBJ1-2. TRBV12-2 corresponds to a pseudogene. Source material: peripheral blood. The TCR comes from a woman in her fifties or sixties with acute or convalescent COVID-19. The CDR3 protein is CASRLRGFQSNYGYTF. Written as DNA, the CDR3 is TGTGCAAGTCGCTTACGGGGGTTCCAGTCTAACTATGGCTACACCTTC.